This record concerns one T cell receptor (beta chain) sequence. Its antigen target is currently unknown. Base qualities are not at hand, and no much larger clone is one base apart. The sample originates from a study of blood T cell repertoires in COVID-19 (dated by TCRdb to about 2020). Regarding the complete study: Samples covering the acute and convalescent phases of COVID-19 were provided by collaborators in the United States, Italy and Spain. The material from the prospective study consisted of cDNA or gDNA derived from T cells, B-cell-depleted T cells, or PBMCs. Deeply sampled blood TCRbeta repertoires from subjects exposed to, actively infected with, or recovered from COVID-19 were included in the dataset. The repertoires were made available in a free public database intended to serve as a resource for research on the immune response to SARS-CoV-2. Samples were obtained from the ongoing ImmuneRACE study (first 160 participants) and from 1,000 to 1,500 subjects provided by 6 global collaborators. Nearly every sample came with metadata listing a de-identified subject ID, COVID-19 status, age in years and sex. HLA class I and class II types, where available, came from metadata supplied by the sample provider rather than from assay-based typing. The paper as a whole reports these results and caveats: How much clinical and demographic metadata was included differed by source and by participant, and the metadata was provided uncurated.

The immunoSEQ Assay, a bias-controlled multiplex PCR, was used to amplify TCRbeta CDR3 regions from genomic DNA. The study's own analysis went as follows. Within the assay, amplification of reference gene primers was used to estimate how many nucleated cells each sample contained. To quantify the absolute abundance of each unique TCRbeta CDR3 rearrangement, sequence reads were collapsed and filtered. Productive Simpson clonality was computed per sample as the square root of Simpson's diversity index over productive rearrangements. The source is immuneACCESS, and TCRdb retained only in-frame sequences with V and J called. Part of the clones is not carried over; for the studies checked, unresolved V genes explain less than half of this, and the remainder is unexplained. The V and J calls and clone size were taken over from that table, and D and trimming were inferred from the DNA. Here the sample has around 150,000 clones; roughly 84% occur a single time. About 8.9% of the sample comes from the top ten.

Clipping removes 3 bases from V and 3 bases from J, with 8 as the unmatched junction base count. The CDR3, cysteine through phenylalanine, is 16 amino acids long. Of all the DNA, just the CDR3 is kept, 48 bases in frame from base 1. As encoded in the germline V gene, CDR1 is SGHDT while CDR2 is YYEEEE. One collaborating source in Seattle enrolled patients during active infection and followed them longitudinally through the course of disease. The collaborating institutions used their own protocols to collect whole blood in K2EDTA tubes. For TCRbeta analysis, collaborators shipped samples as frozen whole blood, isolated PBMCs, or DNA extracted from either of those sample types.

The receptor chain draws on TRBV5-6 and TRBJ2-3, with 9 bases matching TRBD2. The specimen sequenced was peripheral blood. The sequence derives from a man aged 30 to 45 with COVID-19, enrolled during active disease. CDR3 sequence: CASSSTGTSRTDTQYF. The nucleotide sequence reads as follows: TGTGCCAGCAGCTCGACCGGGACTAGCAGGACAGATACGCAGTATTTT. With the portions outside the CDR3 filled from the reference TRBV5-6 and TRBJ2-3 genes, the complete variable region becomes DAGVTQSPTHLIKTRGQQVTLRCSPKSGHDTVSWYQQALGQGPQFIFQYYEEEERQRGNFPDRFSGHQFPNYSSELNVNALLLGDSALYLCASSSTGTSRTDTQYFGPGTRLTVL.